One sample yielded the 2 T cell receptor beta chains listed below, sequenced in a study of spatial heterogeneity in lung cancer. The time point was: blood at routine non-recurrence follow-up after resection. TCRdb re-called the 5' RACE reads with MiXCR, one entry per CDR3 protein. The sample includes roughly 120,000 distinct CDR3 sequences, less than 14% of them seen just once. This specimen was PBMCs, taken at follow-up. The receptors originated from a female donor with early-stage non-small cell lung cancer.

The table lists this clonotype with many counts. The CDR3 DNA reads TGTGCCAGCTCACGTGAGGCCAATTCACCCCTCCACTTT. It specifies CASSREANSPLHF. The chain employs TRBV18 and TRBJ1-6; D ambiguous. The CDR3 totals 13 residues. V lost 4 bases and J lost 7, with 8 bases in between. CDR1 is KGHSH and CDR2 is LQKENI in the germline V gene.

This clonotype was counted at least ten times. The chain joins TRBV29-1 to TRBJ2-1; 10 bases map to TRBD1. Germline CDR1 is SQVTM and CDR2 is ANQGSEA. This CDR3 comprises 15 residues. The ends lost 0 bases at V and 6 bases at J; junction bases unmatched: 5. CDR3 residues: CSVEDPRTGGNEQFF. CDR3 DNA: TGCAGCGTTGAAGATCCCCGGACAGGGGGCAATGAGCAGTTCTTC.